The next 20 T cell receptor beta chains were all read from a single sample in a study of beta chain features in type 1 diabetes (dated by TCRdb to the late 2010s). Libraries came from the immunoSEQ multiplex PCR assay. The entire amount of isolated RNA was reverse transcribed using the High Capacity cDNA Reverse Transcription Kit, so the sequenced TCRB transcripts were expressed ones. Here the immuneACCESS table is served through TCRdb, limited to in-frame sequences with V and J called. Missing clones are a known gap in these copies; in checked studies unresolved V genes cover under half, and the rest lacks a known reason. The sample table shows more than 250,000 clones, and 14% to 15% are seen once. Jointly, the top ten make up approximately 0.015% of the sample. No antigens are known for them. Overall study results and their limits: A moderate but significant shortening of TCRB CDR3 length was observed in type 1 diabetes patients in all four CD4+ subsets.

The specimen was naive CD4+ T cells from blood. This specimen's cell subset or site label, per the study, means: true naive CD4+ T cells. The receptor source for this set is a man aged 18 to 30 with type 1 diabetes.

This clone was found a few times. The chain links TRBV18 to TRBJ2-5, with D perhaps TRBD2 (5 bases). CDR3 length equals 15 residues. The V and J ends lost 3 bases and 5 bases respectively, with 16 bases between them. Germline CDR1 and CDR2: KGHSH and LQKENI. The CDR3 region is CASSPPSRSGETQYF. CDR3 nucleotides: TGTGCCAGCTCACCCCCCTCCCGGTCGGGGGAGACCCAGTACTTC.

In this sample, this clone turned up a few times. The genes are TRBV11-2 and TRBJ2-3; 9 bases match TRBD1. The CDR3 covers 15 residues. Per germline, CDR1 SGHAT and CDR2 FQNNGV. V shed 3 bases and J 9 bases; nucleotides not matched to a gene: 10. This chain's CDR3 is CASSLTGTGPSTQYF. The CDR3 coding sequence is TGTGCCAGCAGCTTGACCGGGACAGGGCCTTCCACGCAGTATTTT.

This rearrangement joins TRBV30 to TRBJ1-1; D is uncertain. The V gene's germline CDR1 is GTSNPN and CDR2 SVGIG (reference sequence). The CDR3 extends over 14 amino acids. The V end lost 3 bases, the J end lost 8 bases, and 19 bases lay between the germline ends. The CDR3 DNA reads as TGTGCCTGGAGGGTCCCGGGATCCTCCACCGAAGCTTTCTTT. Translating it yields CAWRVPGSSTEAFF.

The chain is built from TRBV27 and TRBJ2-1; 15 bases are a match to TRBD2. The CDR3 spans 16 residues. V shed 5 bases and J 6 bases; nucleotides not matched to a gene: 5. Germline CDR1 MNHEY, CDR2 SMNVEV (reference sequence). The CDR3 reads CASSAWTSGRGNEQFF. CDR3 coding DNA: TGTGCCAGCAGTGCCTGGACTAGCGGGAGGGGCAATGAGCAGTTCTTC.

This clone has more than one count but fewer than ten. The chain joins TRBV4-1 to TRBJ2-3; 10 bases map to TRBD1. The V gene's germline CDR1 is MGHRA and CDR2 YSYEKL. Trimming cost V 2 bases and J 4 bases; bases outside gene matches: 3. The CDR3 has 15 residues. The CDR3 DNA is TGCGCCAGCAGCCAACGGGACAGGGGACCAGATACGCAGTATTTT. Its protein product is CASSQRDRGPDTQYF.

This clone was seen at least ten times. This chain links TRBV23-1 with TRBJ1-5; unclear D gene. TRBV23-1 is recorded as an ORF, its role being uncertain. With 3 bases removed from V and 5 bases from J, the gap between germline ends came to 8 bases. This CDR3 comprises 13 residues. CDR3 protein: CASSQFCDQPQHF. The DNA for the CDR3 is TGCGCCAGCAGTCAGTTCTGTGATCAGCCCCAGCATTTT.

This clone was recorded a few times. The V call is TRBV29-1, the J call TRBJ2-5; 10 nucleotides agree with TRBD1. The junction had 4 bases not matched to a gene; V was cut back by 5 bases and J by 4 bases. Germline CDR1 reads SQVTM; CDR2 reads ANQGSEA. The CDR3 sequence is 13 residues long. The chain's CDR3 is CSVQRTGGETQYF. The CDR3 DNA sequence: TGCAGCGTTCAAAGGACAGGGGGAGAGACCCAGTACTTC.

The V gene is TRBV5-1, the J gene TRBJ2-7; D is possibly TRBD2 (5 bases). V lost 0 bases and J lost 5, with 12 bases in between. The CDR3 has 14 residues. The germline CDR1 and CDR2 sequences are SGHRS and YFSETQ. The chain's CDR3 is CASSLGTGRDEQYF. In DNA, the CDR3 is TGCGCCAGCAGCTTGGGGACGGGAAGGGACGAGCAGTACTTC.

The CDR3 here is CASSYDWGDEAFF. The DNA for the CDR3 is TGTGCCAGCAGCTACGATTGGGGCGACGAAGCTTTCTTT. The chain employs TRBV5-4 and TRBJ1-1, with D possibly TRBD1 on 5 matching bases. CDR1 SGHNT and CDR2 YYREEE come from the germline V gene (reference sequence). Between the trimmed V and J ends, which lost 3 bases and 8 bases, there was a span of 14 bases. The CDR3 sequence is 13 residues long. Supplemented by reference TRBV5-4 and TRBJ1-1, the full variable domain reads ETGVTQSPTHLIKTRGQQVTLRCSSQSGHNTVSWYQQALGQGPQFIFQYYREEENGRGNFPPRFSGLQFPNYSSELNVNALELDDSALYLCASSYDWGDEAFFGQGTRLTVV.

A few counts support this clone. This chain joins TRBV5-4 and TRBJ2-5, with TRBD2 matching over 7 bases. The CDR3 spans 16 residues. V shed 0 bases and J 2 bases; nucleotides not matched to a gene: 7. The V gene's germline CDR1 is SGHNT and CDR2 YYREEE (reference sequence). The CDR3 sequence is CASSLGASGLQETQYF. The CDR3 DNA is TGTGCCAGCAGCTTGGGTGCTAGCGGTTTACAAGAGACCCAGTACTTC.

V is TRBV18 and J is TRBJ1-5; perhaps TRBD1 as D (5 bases). There are 16 residues in the CDR3. The V end was cut by 3 bases, the J end by 6 bases, with 18 bases between. The germline gives CDR1 KGHSH, CDR2 LQKENI. The CDR3 here is CASSPFHGHPSQPQHF. In DNA, the CDR3 is TGTGCCAGCTCACCCTTCCACGGACACCCTAGTCAGCCCCAGCATTTT. Complete variable domain (other parts from reference TRBV18 and TRBJ1-5): NAGVMQNPRHLVRRRGQEARLRCSPMKGHSHVYWYRQLPEEGLKFMVYLQKENIIDESGMPKERFSAEFPKEGPSILRIQQVVRGDSAAYFCASSPFHGHPSQPQHFGDGTRLSIL.

This clone was observed a few times. The chain recombines TRBV18 with TRBJ2-4; the D gene is possibly TRBD2 (6 bases). Germline V gives CDR1 KGHSH, CDR2 LQKENI. This CDR3 is built from 16 residues. The germline V and J ends were trimmed by 6 bases and 10 bases, with 25 bases remaining between them. The CDR3: CASSPLTSSLAKIQYF. For the CDR3, the DNA is TGTGCCAGCTCGCCCCTGACTAGTTCCCTGGCCAAAATTCAGTACTTC.

This clone was counted only a few times. The CDR3 here is CASSPQGFNQPQHF. For the CDR3, the DNA is TGTGCCAGCAGCCCACAGGGTTTCAATCAGCCCCAGCATTTT. The chain uses TRBV7-9 and TRBJ1-5; a weak D match, TRBD1 (6 bases). The ends were cut back, 5 bases at V and 3 bases at J, with 11 bases in the middle. The length of the CDR3 is 14 residues. Germline V lookup: CDR1 SEHNR, CDR2 FQNEAQ (reference sequence).

As DNA, the CDR3 is TGTGCCAGCAGTTTATCTACAGGATTCTACGAGCAGTACTTC. Amino acids: CASSLSTGFYEQYF. The V call is TRBV28, the J call TRBJ2-7; the D gene is possibly TRBD1 (5 bases). With 1 base removed from V and 3 bases from J, the gap between germline ends came to 10 bases. The CDR3 spans 14 residues. From germline, CDR1 is MDHEN and CDR2 SYDVKM.

This clone has more than one count but fewer than ten. The rearrangement links TRBV14 to TRBJ2-1, with D possibly being TRBD2 (5 bases). V lost 4 bases, J lost 7 bases, and 11 bases lay in between. Germline V gene lookup returns CDR1 SGHDN and CDR2 FVKESK. This CDR3 has 13 residues. CDR3 nucleotide sequence: TGTGCCAGCAGCCTCTTGGGAGAGAATGAGCAGTTCTTC. Translated, it gives CASSLLGENEQFF.

The V call is TRBV7-2, the J call TRBJ2-3; 9 bases align to TRBD2. The CDR3 runs to 16 residues. V lost 1 base to trimming and J lost 4 bases; unmatched junction nucleotides: 6. The germline gives CDR1 SGHTA, CDR2 FQGNSA. CDR3 in amino acids: CASSLVAGGPPDTQYF. Written as DNA, the CDR3 is TGTGCCAGCAGCTTAGTTGCGGGAGGGCCGCCAGATACGCAGTATTTT.

This clone was detected only a few times. The V call is TRBV28, the J call TRBJ2-7; TRBD1 matches 10 bases. CDR3 length: 14 amino acids. Germline loops: CDR1 MDHEN, CDR2 SYDVKM. V lost 6 bases and J lost 3; bases outside the gene matches: 5. CDR3 sequence reads: CASRTGGAGYEQYF. The CDR3 coding sequence is TGTGCCAGCAGGACAGGGGGCGCGGGCTACGAGCAGTACTTC.

This chain joins TRBV5-4 and TRBJ1-2; 8 nucleotides align to TRBD1. V gave up 1 base and J gave up 2 bases; unmatched junction bases: 1. In germline, CDR1 is SGHNT, CDR2 YYREEE (reference sequence). The CDR3 consists of 14 residues. In nucleotides, the CDR3 is TGTGCCAGCAGCTTGCAGGGGGCAAACTATGGCTACACCTTC. This gives the protein CASSLQGANYGYTF.

The V gene is TRBV4-2, the J gene TRBJ1-1, with D possibly being TRBD1 (5 bases). This CDR3 is built from 16 residues. V lost 0 bases and J lost 3, with 14 bases in between. CDR1 is LGHNA and CDR2 is YNFKEQ in the germline V gene. This CDR3 reads CASSQDSRGGDTEAFF. The CDR3 DNA sequence: TGTGCCAGCAGCCAAGATTCTCGGGGAGGGGACACTGAAGCTTTCTTT.

This clone occurred a few times. The V call is TRBV5-6, the J call TRBJ2-1; 7 bases align to TRBD1. Trimming took 5 bases from V and 8 from J; bases not matched to a gene: 13. Germline CDR1 is SGHDT and CDR2 is YYEEEE. CDR3 length: 15 amino acids. CDR3 protein: CASRSGTVVVDEQFF. CDR3 coding DNA: TGTGCCAGCAGGTCCGGGACAGTGGTGGTCGATGAGCAGTTCTTC.